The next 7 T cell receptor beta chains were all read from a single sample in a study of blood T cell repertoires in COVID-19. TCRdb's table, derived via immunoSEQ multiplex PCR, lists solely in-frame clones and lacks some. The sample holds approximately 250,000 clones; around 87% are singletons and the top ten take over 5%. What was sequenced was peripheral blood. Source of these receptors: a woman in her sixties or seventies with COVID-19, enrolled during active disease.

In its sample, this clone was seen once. CDR3 residues: CASSELGGGLYNEQFF. In nucleotides, the CDR3 is TGTGCCAGCAGTGAATTGGGAGGGGGATTATACAATGAGCAGTTCTTC. The chain carries TRBV2 and TRBJ2-1; maybe TRBD2 (7 bases). Germline V gene sequence: CDR1 SNHLY, CDR2 FYNNEI. The CDR3 has 16 amino acids. Between the trimmed V and J ends, which lost 2 bases and 4 bases, there was a span of 15 bases.

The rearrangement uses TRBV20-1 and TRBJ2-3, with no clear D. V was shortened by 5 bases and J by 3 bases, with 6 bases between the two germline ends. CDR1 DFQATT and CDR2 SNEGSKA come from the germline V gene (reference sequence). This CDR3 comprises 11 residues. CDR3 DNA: TGCAGTGCTCTAGGTACAGATACGCAGTATTTT. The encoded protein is CSALGTDTQYF.

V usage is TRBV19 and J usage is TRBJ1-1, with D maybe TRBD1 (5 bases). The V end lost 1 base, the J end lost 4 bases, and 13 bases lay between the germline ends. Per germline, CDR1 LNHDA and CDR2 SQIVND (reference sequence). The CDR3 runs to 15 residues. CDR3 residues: CASSIGRSGGTEAFF. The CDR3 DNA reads TGTGCCAGTAGTATAGGAAGGTCCGGGGGCACTGAAGCTTTCTTT.

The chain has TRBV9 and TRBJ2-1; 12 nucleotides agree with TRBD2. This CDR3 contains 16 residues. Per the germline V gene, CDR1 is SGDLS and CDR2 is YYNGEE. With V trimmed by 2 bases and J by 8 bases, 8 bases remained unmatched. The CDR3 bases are TGTGCCAGCAGCGTCCTAGCGGGAGGGTCTTCATATGAGCAGTTCTTC. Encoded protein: CASSVLAGGSSYEQFF.

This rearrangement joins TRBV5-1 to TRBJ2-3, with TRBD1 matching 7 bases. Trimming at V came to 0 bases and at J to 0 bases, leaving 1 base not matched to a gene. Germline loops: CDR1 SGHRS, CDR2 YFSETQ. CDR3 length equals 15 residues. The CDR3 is CASSLEGASTDTQYF. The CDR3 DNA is TGCGCCAGCAGCTTGGAGGGGGCTAGCACAGATACGCAGTATTTT.

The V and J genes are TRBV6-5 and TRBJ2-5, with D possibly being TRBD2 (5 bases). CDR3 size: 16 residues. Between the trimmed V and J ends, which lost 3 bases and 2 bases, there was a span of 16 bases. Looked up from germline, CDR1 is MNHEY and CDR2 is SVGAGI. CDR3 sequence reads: CASSYQKGSTQETQYF. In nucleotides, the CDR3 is TGTGCCAGCAGTTATCAGAAAGGGAGCACTCAAGAGACCCAGTACTTC.

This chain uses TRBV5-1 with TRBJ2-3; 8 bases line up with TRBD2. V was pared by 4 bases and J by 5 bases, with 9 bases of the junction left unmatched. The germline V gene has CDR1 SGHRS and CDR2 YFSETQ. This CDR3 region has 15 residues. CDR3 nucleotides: TGCGCCAGCAGCACAGAGCGGGAGTCGGTAGATACGCAGTATTTT. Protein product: CASSTERESVDTQYF. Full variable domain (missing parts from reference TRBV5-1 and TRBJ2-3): KAGVTQTPRYLIKTRGQQVTLSCSPISGHRSVSWYQQTPGQGLQFLFEYFSETQRNKGNFPGRFSGRQFSNSRSEMNVSTLELGDSALYLCASSTERESVDTQYFGPGTRLTVL.